The clone carrying this TCR beta chain was recorded a few times. CDR1 is MNHEY and CDR2 is SMNVEV in the germline V gene (reference sequence). The CDR3 totals 14 residues. Trimming cost V 3 bases and J 7 bases, with 12 bases left between them. The sample belongs to a study of blood T cells in healthy people across ages. Primers used in a second PCR of about 7 to 12 cycles were a sample-barcoded 5' primer and a J-beta primer mix. TCRdb passed the 5' RACE reads through MiXCR, listing each CDR3 protein once. The profile shows approximately 780,000 distinct CDR3 sequences, roughly 24% of them singletons. This same sample was also taken into another study, of T cells of mothers and their children. That source reports: For each mother, over 8 million TCR beta CDR3 reads were obtained, and for each child, a few million.

Sequencing was done on a sample of blood. The source is a boy younger than 18 in good health. The chain is built from TRBV27 and TRBJ1-4; a possible D gene is TRBD1 (5 bases). This CDR3 reads CASSFVVGGEKLFF. DNA of the CDR3: TGTGCCAGCAGTTTTGTGGTCGGGGGTGAAAAACTGTTTTTT.